Given below is one TCR beta chain in context. What it recognizes is unknown. V was shortened by 2 bases and J by 0 bases, with 11 bases between the two germline ends. The germline V gene encodes CDR1 MRHNA and CDR2 SNTAGT. The CDR3 sequence is 16 residues long. Primed by a sample-barcoded 5' primer and a J-beta primer mix, a second PCR proceeded for about 6 to 11 cycles. A template-switch adaptor that had 12 random nucleotides put a tag on each cDNA molecule. TCRdb reprocessed the 5' RACE reads via MiXCR and lists one record per CDR3 protein. The profile shows some 760,000 distinct CDR3 sequences, 25% of them singletons. The data were obtained in a study of blood T cells in healthy people across ages. The study's findings and limits: A strong correlation between TCR beta diversity and naive T cell percentage was seen.

Staff drew roughly 10 milliliters of peripheral blood from each donor. The sample was also reused in another study, on T cells of mothers and their children.

This receptor was identified in a boy aged 5 to 17 in good health. What was sequenced was blood. V is TRBV6-4 and J is TRBJ2-1; maybe TRBD2 (6 bases). The CDR3: CASSDTFGSSYNEQFF. In DNA, the CDR3 is TGTGCCAGCAGTGACACATTCGGGAGCTCCTACAATGAGCAGTTCTTC.